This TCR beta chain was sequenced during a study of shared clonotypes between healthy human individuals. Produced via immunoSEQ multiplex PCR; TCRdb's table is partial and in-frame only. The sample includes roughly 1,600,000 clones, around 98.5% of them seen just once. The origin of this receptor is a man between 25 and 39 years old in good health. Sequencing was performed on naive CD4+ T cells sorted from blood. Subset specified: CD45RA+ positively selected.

CDR3 DNA: TGTGCCAGCAGCCGACGGGACAGGGTGGGCACCGGGGAGCTGTTTTTT. It codes for CASSRRDRVGTGELFF. The genes are TRBV7-6 and TRBJ2-2; 9 bases match TRBD1. V shed 5 bases, J shed 4 bases, and the junction held 8 bases outside the gene matches. The CDR3 is 16 amino acids. Germline V gene lookup returns CDR1 SGHVS and CDR2 FNYEAQ. The entire variable domain, with the rest obtained from reference TRBV7-6 and TRBJ2-2, is as follows: GAGVSQSPRYKVTKRGQDVALRCDPISGHVSLYWYRQALGQGPEFLTYFNYEAQQDKSGLPNDRFSAERPEGSISTLTIQRTEQRDSAMYRCASSRRDRVGTGELFFGEGSRLTVL.